In its sample, the clone carrying this TCR beta chain was seen many times. Its antigen is not identified. The data were taken from a study of T cell repertoires in cytomegalovirus infection. Study details: Shared public TCR beta signatures pointed to both CMV infection and a matching HLA type.

The CDR3 loop spans 15 amino acids. V lost 4 bases, J lost 1 base, and 14 bases lay in between. Germline assignment: CDR1 SGHKS and CDR2 YYEKEE (reference sequence). Study-wide results and limits: It was HLA-C-restricted CMV-specific TCR beta clonotypes that dominated the response ex vivo.

TCRdb redid the calling of the reads with MiXCR, one entry per CDR3 protein. Among 560,000 or so distinct CDR3 sequences listed, 16% were seen once. This clonotype was obtained from a human donor in good health (CMV status not recorded). Some clones in this sample may be carry-over from other donors' samples. The chain joins TRBV5-5 to TRBJ1-1; no clear D. What was sequenced was CD8+ T cells from PBMCs. CDR3 sequence: CASSPTGTQNTEAFF. CDR3 bases: TGTGCCAGCAGCCCGACGGGAACACAGAACACTGAAGCTTTCTTT.